The 30 T cell receptor beta chains reported below all come from one sample, sequenced in a study of T cell clonality in common variable immunodeficiency. Profiled with immunoSEQ multiplex PCR; TCRdb holds only in-frame clones, not every one. The sample shows 45,000 to 55,000 clones, none of them appearing just once. Sequenced: peripheral blood mononuclear cells. These receptors were taken from a person aged 18 to 70 in good health.

This clone was counted a few times. The CDR3 end falls 3 residues outside the read, so it is completed with the germline J gene. This chain links TRBV18 with TRBJ2-1; 13 bases fit TRBD2. Germline V gene data show CDR1 as KGHSH and CDR2 as LQKENI. V gave up 1 base and J gave up 7 bases; unmatched junction bases: 1. This CDR3 has 15 amino acids. The CDR3 DNA, read in part, is TGTGCCAGCTCACCACGGACTAGCGGGAGTAATGAG. It is translated as CASSPRTSGSNE. From start to end, the CDR3 is CASSPRTSGSNEQFF. The full variable domain, with the rest looked up from reference TRBV18 and TRBJ2-1, is NAGVMQNPRHLVRRRGQEARLRCSPMKGHSHVYWYRQLPEEGLKFMVYLQKENIIDESGMPKERFSAEFPKEGPSILRIQQVVRGDSAAYFCASSPRTSGSNEQFFGPGTRLTVL.

In this sample, this clone turned up many times. The read halts 3 residues ahead of the CDR3 end, with the missing end drawn from the germline J gene. The rearrangement uses TRBV28 and TRBJ2-7; D is ambiguous. The CDR3 spans 14 residues. V lost 5 bases and J 1 base, leaving 12 bases between the germline ends. CDR1 and CDR2 (germline): MDHEN, SYDVKM. CDR3 DNA (partial): TGTGCCAGCAGTCTCATCGGTGTTTCCTACGAG. Amino acid sequence: CASSLIGVSYE. The entire CDR3 sequence reads CASSLIGVSYEQYF. The whole variable domain, filled in from reference TRBV28 and TRBJ2-7, reads DVKVTQSSRYLVKRTGEKVFLECVQDMDHENMFWYRQDPGLGLRLIYFSYDVKMKEKGDIPEGYSVSREKKERFSLILESASTNQTSMYLCASSLIGVSYEQYFGPGTRLTVT.

This clone was seen ten or more times. Sequencing ends 3 residues short of the CDR3 end; the germline J gene provides the rest. The chain is built from TRBV5-1 and TRBJ1-2; possibly TRBD1 for D (5 bases). CDR1 is SGHRS and CDR2 is YFSETQ in the germline V gene. V was pared by 0 bases and J by 6 bases, with 15 bases between. The CDR3 covers 15 residues. CDR3 sequence: CASSLGGAITHGYTF. CDR3 DNA (partial): TGCGCCAGCAGCTTGGGAGGGGCGATCACTCATGGC.

Many counts were recorded for this clone. The read is 3 residues too short to cover the CDR3 end, so that end is filled in from the germline J gene. V is TRBV20-1 and J is TRBJ1-5; 7 bases fit TRBD1. The CDR3 contains 15 residues. The germline CDR1 and CDR2 sequences are DFQATT and SNEGSKA (reference sequence). V was pared by 5 bases and J by 4 bases, with 11 bases of the junction left unmatched. CDR3 DNA (partial): TGCAGTGCTGCTAAACCGGGACAGTTAAATCAGCCC. It specifies CSAAKPGQLNQP. The CDR3 as a whole reads CSAAKPGQLNQPQHF.

This clone was found many times. The read finishes 3 residues shy of the CDR3 end, and the germline J gene is used to complete it. The rearrangement links TRBV20-1 to TRBJ2-3; 9 bases match TRBD2. The V and J ends lost 3 bases and 2 bases, in that order; junction bases with no gene match: 6. The CDR3 length is 15 residues. Germline lookup yields CDR1 DFQATT and CDR2 SNEGSKA (reference sequence). The part of the CDR3 DNA that was read is TGCAGTGCTAGGCCCGGGACTAGCCCCACAGATACG. Translated, it gives CSARPGTSPTDT. The entire CDR3 protein reads CSARPGTSPTDTQYF.

This clone appeared many times. The sequence runs out 3 residues before the end of the CDR3; the remainder is reconstructed from the germline J gene. This chain joins TRBV6-2 or TRBV6-3 and TRBJ2-3; 11 bases map to TRBD2. Germline assignment: CDR1 MNHEY and CDR2 SVGEGT. V dropped 8 bases and J dropped 3; count of bases not matched to a gene: 4. The CDR3 covers 14 residues. CDR3 DNA, as far as it was read: TGTGCCAGCCGACTAGCGGGAACGACAGATACG. It specifies CASRLAGTTDT. The entire CDR3 protein reads CASRLAGTTDTQYF.

This clone has a count of ten or more. Sequencing ends 3 residues short of the CDR3 end; the germline J gene provides the rest. The chain links TRBV6-2 or TRBV6-3 to TRBJ2-2; tentative D call: TRBD1 (6 bases). In germline, CDR1 is MNHEY, CDR2 SVGEGT. V dropped 5 bases and J dropped 4 bases, with 8 bases sitting between them. CDR3 length: 13 residues. CDR3 protein: CASSKQGTGELFF. The sequenced part of the CDR3 DNA is TGTGCCAGCAGTAAACAGGGCACCGGGGAG.

Ten or more counts support this clone. The read ends 3 residues before the CDR3 terminus; that terminus is restored from the germline J gene. The rearrangement links TRBV4-2 to TRBJ1-1; no clear D. V was pared by 0 bases and J by 0 bases, with 14 bases between. Germline loops: CDR1 LGHNA, CDR2 YNFKEQ. There are 17 residues in the CDR3. CDR3 DNA, as far as it was read: TGTGCCAGCAGCCAAGAGGTTCAGGTCCGCATGAACACTGAA. This translates into CASSQEVQVRMNTE. The entire CDR3 protein is CASSQEVQVRMNTEAFF.

There are many counts of this clone. The read is 3 residues too short to cover the CDR3 end, so that end is filled in from the germline J gene. The chain uses TRBV5-1 and TRBJ2-3; 7 bases line up with TRBD2. Trimming at V came to 4 bases and at J to 0 bases, leaving 11 bases not matched to a gene. Germline lookup yields CDR1 SGHRS and CDR2 YFSETQ. This CDR3 is built from 17 residues. The sequenced part of the CDR3 DNA is TGCGCCAGCAGCCTCAATCCTAGCGGAGGTAGCACAGATACG. This sequence encodes CASSLNPSGGSTDT. The CDR3 as a whole reads CASSLNPSGGSTDTQYF.

The table lists this clone with many counts. The CDR3 is cut off 3 residues early in the read; its end comes from the germline J gene. J is TRBJ1-5 and V is TRBV30; TRBD1 matches at 7 bases. Looked up from germline, CDR1 is GTSNPN and CDR2 is SVGIG (reference sequence). The V gene end was trimmed by 3 bases and the J gene end by 0 bases; junction bases not matched to a gene: 8. The length of the CDR3 is 16 residues. CDR3: CAWSLKGTASNQPQHF. CDR3 bases read: TGTGCCTGGAGCCTGAAGGGGACAGCTAGCAATCAGCCC.

This clone was counted at least ten times. The read halts 3 residues ahead of the CDR3 end, with the missing end drawn from the germline J gene. This rearrangement joins TRBV20-1 to TRBJ1-5, with 7 bases matching TRBD1. The CDR3 contains 13 residues. The V gene's germline CDR1 is DFQATT and CDR2 SNEGSKA (reference sequence). With 5 bases clipped from V and 6 bases from J, the junction kept 7 bases outside the gene matches. The CDR3 sequence: CSAPDREAQPQHF. The covered CDR3 bases are TGCAGTGCTCCCGACAGGGAGGCTCAGCCC.

This clone was picked up many times. The read ends 3 residues early relative to the CDR3; the germline J gene fills the gap. The chain links TRBV11-3 to TRBJ2-3; D unclear. The V gene lost 1 base and the J gene lost 6 bases, with 8 bases spanning the gap. Germline CDR1 reads SGHNT; CDR2 reads YENEEA. This CDR3 comprises 13 residues. The CDR3 sequence is CASSLGARDTQYF. Incomplete CDR3 DNA: TGTGCCAGCAGCTTAGGGGCGAGGGATACG.

This clone was counted at least ten times. The CDR3 goes on 3 residues after the read ends, and that part is filled in from the germline J gene. V usage is TRBV6-2 or TRBV6-3 and J usage is TRBJ1-2, with 7 positions matching TRBD1. CDR3 size: 14 residues. CDR1 is MNHEY and CDR2 is SVGEGT in the germline V gene. J was trimmed by 4 bases and V by 4 bases; bases with no gene match: 6. The part of the CDR3 DNA that was read is TGTGCCAGCAGTTCACGGACAGGTCGCTATGGC. Translated: CASSSRTGRYG. The whole CDR3 protein is CASSSRTGRYGYTF.

Of note for this clone: Read data end 3 residues before the CDR3 end; the end is taken from the germline J gene. The chain links TRBV5-6 to TRBJ2-3, with D possibly TRBD1 on 5 matching bases. This CDR3 has 13 amino acids. Per germline, CDR1 SGHDT and CDR2 YYEEEE. V shed 4 bases and J shed 8 bases, with 14 bases lying between them. Incomplete CDR3 DNA: TGTGCCAGCAGCGCCAGACTGGGGCGTACG. Encoded protein: CASSARLGRT. The CDR3, in full, reads CASSARLGRTQYF.

The table lists this clone with many counts. The read halts 3 residues ahead of the CDR3 end, with the missing end drawn from the germline J gene. The rearrangement uses TRBV7-3 and TRBJ2-1; TRBD1 matches at 7 bases. Germline CDR1 SGHTA, CDR2 FQGTGA. The V and J ends lost 2 bases and 2 bases, in that order; junction bases with no gene match: 0. CDR3 length: 14 residues. The CDR3 region is CASSLQGAYNEQFF. CDR3 DNA, as far as it was read: TGTGCCAGCAGCTTACAGGGGGCCTACAATGAG.

The table lists this clone with many counts. The read terminates 3 residues ahead of where the CDR3 ends, so the germline J gene completes it. The chain has TRBV4-2 and TRBJ2-5, with TRBD1 matching over 11 bases. The V gene's germline CDR1 is LGHNA and CDR2 YNFKEQ. V lost 3 bases and J lost 2; bases outside the gene matches: 5. The CDR3 is 16 amino acids. CDR3 in amino acids: CASSQEDRGLQETQYF. The CDR3 DNA, read in part, is TGTGCCAGCAGCCAGGAGGACAGGGGGCTTCAAGAGACC.

This clone showed up many times. The read terminates 3 residues before the CDR3 end, so the remaining end is supplied by the germline J gene. This rearrangement joins TRBV20-1 to TRBJ2-7; possible D gene TRBD2, 5 bases. This CDR3 contains 13 residues. Germline lookup yields CDR1 DFQATT and CDR2 SNEGSKA (reference sequence). V was trimmed by 1 base and J by 5 bases, leaving 12 bases between them. CDR3 loop: CSARVGSGDEQYF. The CDR3 bases that were read are TGCAGTGCTAGAGTAGGTTCCGGGGACGAG.

This clone was detected a few times. CDR3 sequence: CASTRERESEQYF. CDR3 DNA, as far as it was read: TGTGCCAGCACGCGGGAGAGGGAGAGCGAG. The genes are TRBV2 and TRBJ2-7; 7 bases are a match to TRBD2. The CDR3 end falls 3 residues outside the read, so it is completed with the germline J gene. Germline-derived CDR1 and CDR2 are SNHLY and FYNNEI. The junction had 9 bases not matched to a gene; V was cut back by 7 bases and J by 6 bases. CDR3 size: 13 residues.

Many counts were recorded for this clone. Read data end 3 residues before the CDR3 end; the end is taken from the germline J gene. The chain links TRBV20-1 to TRBJ2-3, with 8 bases lining up with TRBD2. The CDR3 covers 11 residues. J was trimmed by 8 bases and V by 2 bases; bases with no gene match: 0. The germline CDR1 and CDR2 sequences are DFQATT and SNEGSKA (reference sequence). The CDR3 spells CSARSGGTQYF. The sequenced CDR3 bases are TGCAGTGCTAGAAGCGGGGGTACG.

This clone was seen at least ten times. The observed sequence ends 3 residues before the CDR3 terminus, with the missing tail filled in from the germline J gene. The gene calls are TRBV6-2 or TRBV6-3 and TRBJ1-2; 9 bases match TRBD1. The CDR3 runs to 13 residues. The germline CDR1 and CDR2 sequences are MNHEY and SVGEGT. The DNA read from the CDR3 is TGTGCCAGCAGTGGACAGGGGCCCGCAGGC. It specifies CASSGQGPAG. The entire CDR3 sequence reads CASSGQGPAGYTF.

This clone was observed at least ten times. Read data end 3 residues before the CDR3 end; the end is taken from the germline J gene. The J gene is TRBJ2-1, the V gene TRBV7-6; 9 bases are a match to TRBD1. The V gene's germline CDR1 is SGHVS and CDR2 FNYEAQ. The CDR3 extends over 15 amino acids. Germline trimming cut 6 bases from V and 8 bases from J; bases unmatched to any gene: 11. The CDR3 sequence is CASSRTGASYDEQFF. Partial CDR3 DNA: TGTGCCAGCAGTCGGACAGGGGCCTCATACGATGAG.

Ten or more counts support this clone. Read data end 3 residues before the CDR3 end; the end is taken from the germline J gene. V is TRBV7-3 and J is TRBJ2-7; no clear D. This CDR3 has 13 amino acids. In germline, CDR1 is SGHTA, CDR2 FQGTGA. The V end was cut by 2 bases, the J end by 2 bases, with 7 bases between. CDR3 loop: CASSLGATYEQYF. The sequenced CDR3 bases are TGTGCCAGCAGCTTAGGAGCGACCTACGAG.

At least ten counts were recorded for this clone. The read terminates 3 residues before the CDR3 end, so the remaining end is supplied by the germline J gene. The gene calls are TRBV28 and TRBJ2-7; 8 bases align to TRBD1. Germline V gene lookup returns CDR1 MDHEN and CDR2 SYDVKM. The CDR3 is 14 residues long. V lost 5 bases, J lost 3 bases, and 6 bases stayed unmatched. Partial CDR3 DNA: TGTGCCAGCAGTCCCCGACAGGGGAGCTACGAG. Protein: CASSPRQGSYE. The full CDR3 is CASSPRQGSYEQYF.

At least ten counts were recorded for this clone. The read finishes 3 residues shy of the CDR3 end, and the germline J gene is used to complete it. The chain combines TRBV19 with TRBJ2-2; 8 bases line up with TRBD1. Per germline, CDR1 LNHDA and CDR2 SQIVND (reference sequence). The CDR3 has 14 residues. The J segment lost 6 bases and the V segment lost 4 bases, leaving 4 bases of the junction unmatched. The CDR3 sequence: CASSTTGESGELFF. Partial CDR3 DNA: TGTGCCAGTAGTACGACAGGGGAATCCGGGGAG.

As to this clone: The read stops 3 residues short of the end of the CDR3; the missing end is completed from the germline J gene. The chain combines TRBV19 with TRBJ1-2, with a possible D match to TRBD1 (6 bases). The CDR3 length is 15 residues. Per germline, CDR1 LNHDA and CDR2 SQIVND (reference sequence). CDR3 residues: CASREAGRGAYDYTF. The part of the CDR3 DNA that was read is TGTGCCAGTAGGGAGGCTGGCAGGGGAGCCTACGAC. Filled out from reference TRBV19 and TRBJ1-2, the complete variable domain reads DGGITQSPKYLFRKEGQNVTLSCEQNLNHDAMYWYRQDPGQGLRLIYYSQIVNDFQKGDIAEGYSVSREKKESFPLTVTSAQKNPTAFYLCASREAGRGAYDYTFGSGTRLTVV.

This clone came up many times. The CDR3 extends 3 residues past the end of the read, so its final part is completed from the germline J gene. This chain links TRBV19 with TRBJ1-4; no reliable D call. The CDR3 totals 17 residues. Germline CDR1 LNHDA, CDR2 SQIVND (reference sequence). With 0 bases removed from V and 3 bases from J, the gap between germline ends came to 14 bases. CDR3: CASSIERIGGPNEKLFF. The covered CDR3 bases are TGTGCCAGTAGTATAGAGCGAATTGGCGGGCCTAATGAAAAA.

The sample holds many counts of this clone. The read ends 3 residues before the CDR3 terminus; that terminus is restored from the germline J gene. The chain is built from TRBV30 and TRBJ1-1; 11 nucleotides match TRBD1. CDR3 length equals 12 residues. Germline CDR1 reads GTSNPN; CDR2 reads SVGIG (reference sequence). V was clipped by 4 bases and J by 6 bases; unmatched bases: 1. CDR3 DNA, as far as it was read: TGTGCCTGGATGGGACAGGGGGCTGAA. This translates into CAWMGQGAE. The whole CDR3 protein is CAWMGQGAEAFF.

This clone was seen at least ten times. The missing CDR3 end, 3 residues past where the read stops, is filled in from the germline J gene. This chain uses TRBV19 with TRBJ1-2; 7 bases align to TRBD1. Germline V gives CDR1 LNHDA, CDR2 SQIVND (reference sequence). J gave up 4 bases and V 6 bases, and 8 bases lay outside the gene matches. The length of the CDR3 is 14 residues. Partial CDR3 DNA: TGTGCCAGTAGCCGGGGACAGATCTTCTATGGC. Its translation is CASSRGQIFYG. The entire CDR3 reads CASSRGQIFYGYTF.

In its sample, this clone was seen many times. The read ends 3 residues early relative to the CDR3; the germline J gene fills the gap. The chain carries TRBV6-4 and TRBJ1-1; no clear D. Germline CDR1 reads MRHNA; CDR2 reads SNTAGT. V was shortened by 3 bases and J by 4 bases, with 12 bases between the two germline ends. CDR3 length equals 14 residues. The CDR3 reads CASSEVVGATEAFF. CDR3 bases read: TGTGCCAGCAGTGAGGTGGTGGGCGCCACTGAA.

This clone showed up many times. The DNA ends 3 residues before the CDR3 does, and the rest of the CDR3 is filled in from the germline J gene. V gene TRBV19 combines with J gene TRBJ2-5; no firm D call. CDR1 is LNHDA and CDR2 is SQIVND in the germline V gene (reference sequence). The V and J ends lost 10 bases and 5 bases respectively, with 8 bases between them. This CDR3 has 10 amino acids. CDR3 protein: CAIKMETQYF. CDR3 bases read: TGTGCCATTAAAATGGAGACC.